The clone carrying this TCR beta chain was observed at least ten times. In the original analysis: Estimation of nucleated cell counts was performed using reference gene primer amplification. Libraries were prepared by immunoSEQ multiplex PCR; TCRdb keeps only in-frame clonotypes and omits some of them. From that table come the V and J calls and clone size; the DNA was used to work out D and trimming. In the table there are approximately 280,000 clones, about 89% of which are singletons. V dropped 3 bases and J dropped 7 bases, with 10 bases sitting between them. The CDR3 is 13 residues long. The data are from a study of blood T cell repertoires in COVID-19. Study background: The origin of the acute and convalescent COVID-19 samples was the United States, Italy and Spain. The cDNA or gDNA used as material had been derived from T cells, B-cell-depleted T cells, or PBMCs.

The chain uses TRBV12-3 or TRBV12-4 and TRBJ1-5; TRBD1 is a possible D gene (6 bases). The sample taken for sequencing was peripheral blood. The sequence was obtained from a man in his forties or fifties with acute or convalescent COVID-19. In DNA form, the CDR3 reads TGTGCCAGCAGTTTGGGTCAGGGGCAGCCCCAGCATTTT. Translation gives CASSLGQGQPQHF.